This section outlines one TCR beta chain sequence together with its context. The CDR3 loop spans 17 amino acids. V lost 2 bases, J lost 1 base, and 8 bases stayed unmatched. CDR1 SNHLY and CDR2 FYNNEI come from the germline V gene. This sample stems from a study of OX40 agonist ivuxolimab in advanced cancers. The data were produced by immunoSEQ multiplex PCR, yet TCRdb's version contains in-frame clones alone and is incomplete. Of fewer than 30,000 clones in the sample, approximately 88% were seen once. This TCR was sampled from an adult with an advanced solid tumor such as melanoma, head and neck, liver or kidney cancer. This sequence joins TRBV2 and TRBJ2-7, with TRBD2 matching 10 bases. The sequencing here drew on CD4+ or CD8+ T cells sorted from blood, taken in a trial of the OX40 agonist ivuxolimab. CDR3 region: CASSEWVAGGPSYEQYF. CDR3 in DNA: TGTGCCAGCAGTGAATGGGTAGCGGGGGGCCCTTCCTACGAGCAGTACTTC.